This T cell receptor (beta chain) was captured by sequencing in a study of identical twins. Whole-study results and caveats: With monozygotic twins, out-of-frame TCR alpha sharing exceeded what models estimated.

There are a few counts of this clonotype. Its matching antigen is unknown. Germline V CDR1 and CDR2: ENHRY, SYGVKD. V lost 0 bases and J 5 bases, leaving 7 bases between the germline ends. This CDR3 contains 13 residues. MiXCR, applied by TCRdb to the 5' RACE reads, yields one record per CDR3 protein. The table records approximately 470,000 distinct CDR3 sequences, 14% of them present only once. The sample was also reused in another study, on yellow fever vaccine responses in identical twins.

Material for sequencing was CD4+ T cells sorted from blood. The TCR originated in a young woman in good health. The J gene is TRBJ1-2, the V gene TRBV10-3; D remains unclear. The chain's CDR3 is CAISESLGYGYTF. In DNA, the CDR3 is TGTGCCATCAGTGAGTCTCTAGGGTATGGCTACACCTTC.